This TCR beta chain was observed in a study of cytomegalovirus exposure and HLA in healthy donors. Study-level points and caveats: Available immune exposure information covered CMV serostatus only.

About this clone: The antigen is undetermined.

CDR1 is LGHNA, CDR2 YNFKEQ, per germline. Germline trimming cut 2 bases from V and 0 bases from J; bases unmatched to any gene: 3. This CDR3 contains 16 residues. The PCR contained 60 Vbeta and 13 Jbeta primers. Original data processing: The authors later counted 65 million to 90 million unique TCR beta chains, approximately 10 million of them shared. Assay used: immunoSEQ multiplex PCR; TCRdb lists only in-frame clones, some missing. The DNA was the basis for D and trimming; V, J and clone size are from that table. The sample has 65,000 to 90,000 clones; the top ten hold 2.4%. This sequence was found in a female donor in good health and CMV-seropositive. The sequencing input was PBMCs. The chain joins TRBV4-2 to TRBJ2-3, with 9 nucleotides matching TRBD1. CDR3 nucleotides: TGTGCCAGCAGCCAAACCGGGACAGGGAGCACAGATACGCAGTATTTT. Amino acid sequence: CASSQTGTGSTDTQYF.